A single sample gave rise to the 25 T cell receptor beta chains below, sequenced in a study of T cell responses to AZD1222 COVID-19 vaccine. Generated by immunoSEQ multiplex PCR, the TCRdb table keeps only in-frame clones and is missing some. The table lists 150,000 to 200,000 clones, roughly 88% of them singletons. Sequences were derived from peripheral blood, sampled 28 days after the second AZD1222 dose. The receptors stem from an adult who received the AZD1222 COVID-19 vaccine.

This chain uses TRBV6-4 with TRBJ2-3, with 10 positions matching TRBD1. The junction had 7 bases not matched to a gene; V was cut back by 5 bases and J by 5 bases. The CDR3 has 15 residues. Germline CDR1 reads MRHNA; CDR2 reads SNTAGT. CDR3 residues: CASSIGTGVEDTQYF. The CDR3 bases are TGTGCCAGCAGTATAGGGACAGGGGTTGAAGATACGCAGTATTTT.

This chain links TRBV18 with TRBJ1-6; D uncertain. The CDR3 has 16 amino acids. V lost 1 base and J 3 bases, leaving 10 bases between the germline ends. Germline loops: CDR1 KGHSH, CDR2 LQKENI. CDR3 amino acids: CASSPQAGGYNSPLHF. The CDR3 DNA reads as TGTGCCAGCTCACCACAGGCCGGAGGCTATAATTCACCCCTCCACTTT.

The genes are TRBV19 and TRBJ1-2; 7 bases fit TRBD1. From germline, CDR1 is LNHDA and CDR2 SQIVND (reference sequence). The junction had 4 bases not matched to a gene; V was cut back by 0 bases and J by 0 bases. The CDR3 length is 16 residues. Here the CDR3 reads CASSIDHGTANYGYTF. The CDR3 DNA reads as TGTGCCAGTAGTATAGACCACGGGACAGCTAACTATGGCTACACCTTC. The variable domain in full, with the rest retrieved from reference TRBV19 and TRBJ1-2, is DGGITQSPKYLFRKEGQNVTLSCEQNLNHDAMYWYRQDPGQGLRLIYYSQIVNDFQKGDIAEGYSVSREKKESFPLTVTSAQKNPTAFYLCASSIDHGTANYGYTFGSGTRLTVV.

V gene TRBV7-2 combines with J gene TRBJ2-1; 7 bases line up with TRBD1. Per germline, CDR1 SGHTA and CDR2 FQGNSA. Unmatched junction bases numbered 8, after V lost 5 bases and J lost 4 bases. This CDR3 has 15 amino acids. The chain's CDR3 is CASSQNRGTYNEQFF. In DNA, the CDR3 is TGTGCCAGCAGCCAAAACAGGGGCACTTACAATGAGCAGTTCTTC.

This clone was counted a single time. The rearrangement uses TRBV10-2 and TRBJ2-3, with 10 bases fitting TRBD2. Germline CDR1 reads WSHSY; CDR2 reads SAAADI. The V and J ends lost 5 bases and 7 bases, in that order; junction bases with no gene match: 9. This CDR3 contains 15 residues. The CDR3 region has the DNA TGCGCCAGCAGTCTGGGTAGCGGGGGGACTTATACGCAGTATTTT. It codes for CASSLGSGGTYTQYF.

The chain recombines TRBV6-2 or TRBV6-3 with TRBJ1-1; weak D call: TRBD1 (5 bases). Germline CDR1 is MNHEY and CDR2 is SVGEGT. V was shortened by 2 bases and J by 1 base, with 8 bases between the two germline ends. The CDR3 totals 14 residues. The CDR3 is CASSYGGGNTEAFF. CDR3 sequence (DNA): TGTGCCAGCAGTTACGGGGGTGGGAACACTGAAGCTTTCTTT.

The chain joins TRBV30 to TRBJ2-3; 12 bases map to TRBD2. Germline V gene lookup returns CDR1 GTSNPN and CDR2 SVGIG (reference sequence). V lost 0 bases and J lost 7; bases outside the gene matches: 2. The CDR3 is 14 amino acids. CDR3 coding DNA: TGTGCCTGGAGTGTACTAGCGGGGGGCAATACGCAGTATTTT. Translating it yields CAWSVLAGGNTQYF.

The rearrangement uses TRBV7-9 and TRBJ2-7; tentatively, D is TRBD1 (6 bases). This CDR3 contains 16 residues. Trimming stripped 5 bases from V and 0 bases from J, with 17 bases between. Germline V gives CDR1 SEHNR, CDR2 FQNEAQ (reference sequence). CDR3: CASSQKEQGNSYEQYF. The CDR3 DNA reads as TGTGCCAGCAGCCAAAAGGAGCAGGGGAACTCCTACGAGCAGTACTTC.

This chain joins TRBV4-2 and TRBJ1-1; 8 bases fit TRBD1. CDR1 LGHNA and CDR2 YNFKEQ come from the germline V gene. The J segment lost 1 base and the V segment lost 4 bases, leaving 5 bases of the junction unmatched. CDR3 length: 15 amino acids. CDR3 amino acids: CASSPAGTGNTEAFF. CDR3 DNA sequence: TGTGCCAGCAGCCCCGCCGGGACAGGGAACACTGAAGCTTTCTTT.

The chain carries TRBV7-2 and TRBJ2-5, with 9 bases matching TRBD1. Losses at the gene ends were 0 bases for V and 5 bases for J; bases not matched to a gene: 4. The CDR3 is made up of 15 amino acids. CDR1 is SGHTA and CDR2 is FQGNSA in the germline V gene. The CDR3 loop reads CASSLAGQGPETQYF. The CDR3 nucleotides are TGTGCCAGCAGCTTAGCAGGACAGGGGCCGGAGACCCAGTACTTC.

This clone has just a few counts. The CDR3 sequence is CASSISSSNYGYTF. The CDR3, as DNA: TGTGCCAGTAGTATCTCTTCGAGTAACTATGGCTACACCTTC. V is TRBV19 and J is TRBJ1-2, with unresolved D. This CDR3 contains 14 residues. Germline CDR1 and CDR2: LNHDA and SQIVND (reference sequence). The germline V and J ends were trimmed by 3 bases and 1 base, with 9 bases remaining between them.

This clone was recorded only once. The chain couples TRBV19 to TRBJ2-5, with D possibly TRBD1 on 6 matching bases. Trimming took off 3 bases at V and 5 bases at J, with 13 bases between the two ends. This CDR3 comprises 14 residues. CDR1 is LNHDA, CDR2 SQIVND, per germline (reference sequence). This CDR3 reads CASSMGRGAETQYF. As DNA, the CDR3 is TGTGCCAGTAGTATGGGCAGGGGAGCGGAGACCCAGTACTTC.

The rearrangement uses TRBV5-5 and TRBJ1-1, with D tentatively TRBD1 (6 bases). V was trimmed by 3 bases and J by 4 bases, leaving 13 bases between them. The germline V gene has CDR1 SGHKS and CDR2 YYEKEE (reference sequence). The length of the CDR3 is 14 residues. The CDR3 coding sequence is TGTGCCAGCAGCTGGACGGGGGCACGCACTGAAGCTTTCTTT. Translated, it gives CASSWTGARTEAFF. The variable domain in full, with the rest retrieved from reference TRBV5-5 and TRBJ1-1, is DAGVTQSPTHLIKTRGQQVTLRCSPISGHKSVSWYQQVLGQGPQFIFQYYEKEERGRGNFPDRFSARQFPNYSSELNVNALLLGDSALYLCASSWTGARTEAFFGQGTRLTVV.

The chain uses TRBV2 and TRBJ1-1, with TRBD1 matching over 9 bases. V shed 9 bases, J shed 3 bases, and the junction held 5 bases outside the gene matches. CDR3 length equals 13 residues. CDR1 SNHLY and CDR2 FYNNEI come from the germline V gene. CDR3 residues: CARQQGADTEAFF. CDR3 DNA: TGTGCCAGACAACAGGGGGCAGACACTGAAGCTTTCTTT.

This sequence joins TRBV11-2 and TRBJ2-4; D unclear. CDR3 length: 14 residues. From germline, CDR1 is SGHAT and CDR2 FQNNGV. The V gene lost 5 bases and the J gene lost 0 bases, with 8 bases spanning the gap. The CDR3 loop is CASSARIAKNIQYF. CDR3 sequence (DNA): TGTGCCAGCAGCGCCCGAATAGCCAAAAACATTCAGTACTTC.

About this clone itself: Different DNA sequences within this sample yield the same CDR3. The chain combines TRBV6-1 with TRBJ1-5; no reliable D call. Germline values: CDR1 MNHNS, CDR2 SASEGT. The CDR3 runs to 13 residues. The V gene lost 1 base and the J gene lost 4 bases, with 5 bases spanning the gap. The DNA for the CDR3 is TGTGCCAGCAGTGAAGGGGTGAATCAGCCCCAGCATTTT. This gives the protein CASSEGVNQPQHF.

The rearrangement joins TRBV7-9 to TRBJ2-2; 9 bases agree with TRBD2. J was trimmed by 6 bases and V by 0 bases; bases with no gene match: 2. Germline CDR1 and CDR2: SEHNR and FQNEAQ (reference sequence). The CDR3 contains 15 residues. CDR3 amino acids: CASSLASGGAGELFF. In DNA form, the CDR3 reads TGTGCCAGCAGCTTAGCTAGCGGGGGCGCCGGGGAGCTGTTTTTT. Variable domain in full (rest from reference TRBV7-9 and TRBJ2-2): DTGVSQNPRHKITKRGQNVTFRCDPISEHNRLYWYRQTLGQGPEFLTYFQNEAQLEKSRLLSDRFSAERPKGSFSTLEIQRTEQGDSAMYLCASSLASGGAGELFFGEGSRLTVL.

This clone was found once. The chain carries TRBV9 and TRBJ1-1, with D possibly matching TRBD1 (5 bases). V lost 0 bases to trimming and J lost 4 bases, with 25 bases between them. Germline CDR1 SGDLS, CDR2 YYNGEE. The CDR3 length is 19 residues. CDR3 sequence: CASSVEELGDGSLGTEAFF. CDR3 nucleotide sequence: TGTGCCAGCAGCGTAGAGGAGCTGGGGGACGGCAGTTTGGGCACTGAAGCTTTCTTT.

The chain links TRBV4-2 to TRBJ2-1, with 11 bases aligning to TRBD2. The CDR3 covers 16 residues. V lost 1 base and J lost 2; bases outside the gene matches: 1. The V gene's germline CDR1 is LGHNA and CDR2 YNFKEQ. The CDR3 loop is CASSQVLAGAYNEQFF. CDR3 DNA sequence: TGTGCCAGCAGCCAAGTACTAGCGGGGGCCTACAATGAGCAGTTCTTC.

This sequence joins TRBV14 and TRBJ2-2; 10 bases align to TRBD1. Germline lookup yields CDR1 SGHDN and CDR2 FVKESK. This CDR3 is 18 amino acids long. J gave up 3 bases and V 2 bases, and 9 bases lay outside the gene matches. The CDR3 DNA follows: TGTGCCAGCAGCCAACGCCATTTGGGACAGGGGTACACCGGGGAGCTGTTTTTT. It codes for CASSQRHLGQGYTGELFF.

J is TRBJ2-3 and V is TRBV3-1 (or the pseudogene TRBV3-2); D remains ambiguous. Germline V gene lookup returns CDR1 LGHDT and CDR2 YNNKEL (reference sequence). Trimming shortened V by 0 bases and J by 6 bases, and 13 bases separated the two germline ends. The CDR3 contains 15 residues. CDR3 protein: CASSQETAVTDTQYF. The CDR3 DNA reads TGTGCCAGCAGCCAAGAGACGGCGGTGACGGATACGCAGTATTTT.

This chain joins TRBV20-1 and TRBJ2-3, with D hard to call. V lost 3 bases and J lost 4, with 11 bases in between. The CDR3 loop spans 13 amino acids. Germline-derived CDR1 and CDR2 are DFQATT and SNEGSKA (reference sequence). The CDR3 DNA reads TGCAGTGCTAGTACTTTGAGTCCAGATACGCAGTATTTT. Translating it yields CSASTLSPDTQYF.

The chain combines TRBV10-3 with TRBJ2-5; D possibly matches TRBD1 or TRBD2 (5 bases each). The V end was cut by 4 bases, the J end by 5 bases, with 14 bases between. The CDR3 length is 14 residues. From germline, CDR1 is ENHRY and CDR2 SYGVKD. CDR3 coding DNA: TGTGCCATCAGTGTTAGTCAGGGAGAGGAGACCCAGTACTTC. This codes for CAISVSQGEETQYF.

The chain links TRBV19 to TRBJ1-1; D call uncertain. Germline CDR1 is LNHDA and CDR2 is SQIVND (reference sequence). The CDR3 covers 14 residues. Trimming stripped 6 bases from V and 0 bases from J, with 11 bases between. This CDR3 is CASSPIGMNTEAFF. As DNA, the CDR3 is TGTGCCAGTAGCCCCATCGGGATGAACACTGAAGCTTTCTTT. The full variable domain, its missing parts supplied by reference TRBV19 and TRBJ1-1, is DGGITQSPKYLFRKEGQNVTLSCEQNLNHDAMYWYRQDPGQGLRLIYYSQIVNDFQKGDIAEGYSVSREKKESFPLTVTSAQKNPTAFYLCASSPIGMNTEAFFGQGTRLTVV.

As concerns this clone: Other nucleotide sequences from this sample produce the same CDR3. The chain carries TRBV4-2 and TRBJ1-5, with 7 bases aligning to TRBD1. The CDR3 is made up of 15 amino acids. Germline trimming cut 0 bases from V and 5 bases from J; bases unmatched to any gene: 4. Germline V gene lookup returns CDR1 LGHNA and CDR2 YNFKEQ. The CDR3 sequence: CASSQDQGGHQPQHF. The DNA for the CDR3 is TGTGCCAGCAGCCAAGACCAGGGGGGGCATCAGCCCCAGCATTTT.